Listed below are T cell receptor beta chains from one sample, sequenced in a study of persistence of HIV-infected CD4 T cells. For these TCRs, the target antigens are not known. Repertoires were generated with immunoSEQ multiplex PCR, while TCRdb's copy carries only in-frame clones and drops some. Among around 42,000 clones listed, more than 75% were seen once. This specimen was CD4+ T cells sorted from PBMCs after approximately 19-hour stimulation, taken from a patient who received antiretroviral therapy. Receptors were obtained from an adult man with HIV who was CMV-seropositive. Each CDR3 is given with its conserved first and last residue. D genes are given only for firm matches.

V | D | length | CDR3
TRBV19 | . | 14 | CASSIGYGEQPQHF
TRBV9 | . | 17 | CASSVYGGLAVYNEQFF
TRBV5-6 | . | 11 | CASSFDRVQYF
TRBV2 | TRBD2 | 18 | CASTRRGGGGGSTDTQYF
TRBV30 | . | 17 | CAWSSTVEPSWLAEAFF
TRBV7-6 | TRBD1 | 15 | CASSPRTGLAPEQYF
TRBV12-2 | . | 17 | CASRLPGPPYSGNTIYF
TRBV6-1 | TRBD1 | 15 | CASSEDRAGGQPQHF
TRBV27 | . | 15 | CASSLTPRGNTEAFF
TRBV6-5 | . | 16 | CASSYSTPDSNQPQHF
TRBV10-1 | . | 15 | CASSEQAGFSTEAFF
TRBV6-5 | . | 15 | CASSYSKARRSEAFF
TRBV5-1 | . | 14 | CASSGGLRNTEAFF
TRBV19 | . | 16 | CASSSAGSVSNQPQHF
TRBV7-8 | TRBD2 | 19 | CASSLAGTSGRAAKNIQYF
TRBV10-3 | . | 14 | CAISADLYNSPLHF
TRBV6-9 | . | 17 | CASSSPRGGQATDTQYF
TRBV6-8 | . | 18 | CASSYYTPYPGSKNIQYF
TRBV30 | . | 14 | CAWRRRGGNTEAFF
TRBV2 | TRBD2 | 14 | CASSGLAALYEQYF
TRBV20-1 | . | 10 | CSAWDNGYTF
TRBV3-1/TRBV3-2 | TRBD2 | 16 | CASSQNQRGRSYEQYF
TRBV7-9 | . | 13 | CASSLGLGNEQFF
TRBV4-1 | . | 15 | CASSQEHGYGEPQHF
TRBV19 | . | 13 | CASSHGRPTEAFF
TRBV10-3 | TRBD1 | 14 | CAISDWTGYNEQFF
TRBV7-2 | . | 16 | CASSLDPAVQNYGYTF
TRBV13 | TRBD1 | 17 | CASSFRQGRRTNEKLFF
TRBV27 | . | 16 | CASSSRRTAGLYGYTF
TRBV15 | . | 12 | CATSRGLGELFF
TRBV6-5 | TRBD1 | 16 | CASSYSPRTGVSPLHF
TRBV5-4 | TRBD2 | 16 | CASSIGAGGPSNEQFF
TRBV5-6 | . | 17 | CASSPKRGGRWQETQYF
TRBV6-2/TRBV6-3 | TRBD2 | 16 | CASSYGGGPFLNEQYF
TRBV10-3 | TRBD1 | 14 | CAISEGQGRTEAFF
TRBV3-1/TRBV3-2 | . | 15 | CASSLRDTGHTEAFF
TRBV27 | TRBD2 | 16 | CASSPFTSGGSSFEFF
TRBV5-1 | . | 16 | CASSLGESYSGYGYTF
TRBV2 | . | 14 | CASRASTNTGELFF
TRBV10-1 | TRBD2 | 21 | CASSESAPGLAGKGSYNEQFF
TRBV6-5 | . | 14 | CASRSASGAYGYTF